This T cell receptor (beta chain) was recovered during a study of CD8+CD57+ T cells in acquired aplastic anemia. Background on the study: Sorted CD4+ and CD8+ cell DNA averaged roughly 3.2 ug. Study conclusions and caveats: Some 28 sequences, all CD8+ CDR3, were shared between patients and controls. Patients and healthy controls showed no significant CD8+ Simpson's diversity difference.

Those patients picked for sequencing had displayed CD8+CD57+ cell expansion on flow cytometry. Germline-derived CDR1 and CDR2 are LNHDA and SQIVND (reference sequence). Trimming stripped 3 bases from V and 5 bases from J, with 21 bases between. The CDR3 extends over 17 amino acids. The study profiled TCR beta VDJ and CDR3 using genomic DNA as template. MiXCR was run by TCRdb on the reads, yielding one entry per CDR3 protein. The sample yields about 190,000 distinct CDR3 sequences, under 55% seen once. This clonotype occurred many times. Its antigen is undetermined. The specimen was sorted CD4+, CD8+, or CD8+CD57+ T cells (not recorded which) from PBMCs. The clonotype comes from a human donor with aplastic anemia. The chain is built from TRBV19 and TRBJ2-3, with a weak D call TRBD1 (5 bases). CDR3 DNA sequence: TGTGCCAGTAGTATCGGGCAGGCAGGGCGTAGAGGAGATACGCAGTATTTT. This gives the protein CASSIGQAGRRGDTQYF.